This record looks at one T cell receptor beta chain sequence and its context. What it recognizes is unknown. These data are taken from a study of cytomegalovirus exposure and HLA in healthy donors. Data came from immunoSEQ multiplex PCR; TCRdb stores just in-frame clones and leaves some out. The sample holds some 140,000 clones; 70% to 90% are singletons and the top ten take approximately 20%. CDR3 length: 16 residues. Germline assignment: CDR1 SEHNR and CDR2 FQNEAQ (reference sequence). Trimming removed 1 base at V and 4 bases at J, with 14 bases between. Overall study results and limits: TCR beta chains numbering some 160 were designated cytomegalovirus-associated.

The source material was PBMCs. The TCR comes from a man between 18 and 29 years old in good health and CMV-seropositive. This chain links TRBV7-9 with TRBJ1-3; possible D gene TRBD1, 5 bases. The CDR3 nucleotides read TGTGCCAGCAGCTTAGGACAGCCCGCGGAGGGAAACACCATATATTTT. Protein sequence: CASSLGQPAEGNTIYF.